One T cell receptor (beta chain) is described in this entry. The target antigen is unknown. The sample comes from a study of cytomegalovirus exposure and HLA in healthy donors. On the study more broadly: An early data release held tens of millions of unique TCRs from HLA-typed donors. Study-level findings and limits: TCR beta sequences reportedly predicted most subjects' HLA-A and HLA-B alleles accurately.

Trimming removed 9 bases from V and 6 bases from J, with 12 bases in between. Germline V gene sequence: CDR1 LNHDA, CDR2 SQIVND (reference sequence). The CDR3 is made up of 12 amino acids. The donors were healthy bone marrow donors. Primers: 60 Vbeta forward and 13 Jbeta reverse. Produced via immunoSEQ multiplex PCR; TCRdb's table is partial and in-frame only. The sample has about 37,000 clones, about 74% seen once. Sequencing used PBMCs. The chain combines TRBV19 with TRBJ1-5; D gene unclear. This sequence originates from a young man in good health and CMV-seronegative. The CDR3, as DNA: TGTGCCAGCAGACGGGGAAGTCAGCCCCAGCATTTT. It specifies CASRRGSQPQHF.